This T cell receptor beta chain comes out of a study of blood T cells in healthy people across ages. V was shortened by 5 bases and J by 6 bases, with 21 bases between the two germline ends. The CDR3 length is 16 residues. The germline gives CDR1 SGHTA, CDR2 FQGNSA. This clonotype was seen a handful of times. Primers used in a second PCR of about 6 to 12 cycles were a sample-barcoded 5' primer and a J-beta primer mix. The template-switch adaptor was a 5' adaptor with 12 random nucleotides. It tagged each cDNA molecule. Using its own MiXCR run on the 5' RACE reads, TCRdb lists one record per CDR3 protein. Among some 1,800,000 distinct CDR3 sequences, about two fifths were seen once, and the ten largest hold about 21%. Drawing of peripheral blood yielded roughly 9.3 milliliters from each donor. Each sample provided at least 5.5 micrograms of extracted total RNA.

What was sequenced was blood. V and J are TRBV7-2 and TRBJ2-3; tentative D call: TRBD2 (6 bases). This clonotype originated in a human donor in good health. The DNA of the CDR3 is TGTGCCAGCAGCACCCGGTTGATGGGGGGTGCCGATACGCAGTATTTT. Protein sequence: CASSTRLMGGADTQYF.